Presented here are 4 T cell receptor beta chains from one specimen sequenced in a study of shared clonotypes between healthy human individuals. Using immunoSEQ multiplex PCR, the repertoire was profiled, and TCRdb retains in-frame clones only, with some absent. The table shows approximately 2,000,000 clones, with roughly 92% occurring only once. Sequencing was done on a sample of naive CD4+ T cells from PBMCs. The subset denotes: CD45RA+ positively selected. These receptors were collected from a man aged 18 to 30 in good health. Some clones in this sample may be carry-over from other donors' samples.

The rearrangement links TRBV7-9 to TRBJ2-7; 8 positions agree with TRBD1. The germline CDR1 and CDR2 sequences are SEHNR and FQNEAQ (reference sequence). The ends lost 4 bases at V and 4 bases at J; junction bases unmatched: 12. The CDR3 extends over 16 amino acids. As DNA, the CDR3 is TGTGCCAGCAGCTCGCGGCGCGGGACAGGCCTATACGAGCAGTACTTC. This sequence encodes CASSSRRGTGLYEQYF.

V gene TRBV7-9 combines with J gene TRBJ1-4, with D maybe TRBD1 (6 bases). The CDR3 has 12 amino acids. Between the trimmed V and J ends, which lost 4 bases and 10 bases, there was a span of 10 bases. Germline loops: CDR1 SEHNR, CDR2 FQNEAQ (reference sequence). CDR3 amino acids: CASSYRGAKLFF. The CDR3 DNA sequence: TGTGCCAGCAGCTATCGGGGGGCAAAACTGTTTTTT.

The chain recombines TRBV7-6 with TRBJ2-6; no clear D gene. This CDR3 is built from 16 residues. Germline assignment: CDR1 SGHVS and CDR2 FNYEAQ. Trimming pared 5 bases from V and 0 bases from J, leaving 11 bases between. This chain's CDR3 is CASSTFGRSGANVLTF. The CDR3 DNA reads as TGTGCCAGCAGCACCTTCGGGCGCTCTGGGGCCAACGTCCTGACTTTC.

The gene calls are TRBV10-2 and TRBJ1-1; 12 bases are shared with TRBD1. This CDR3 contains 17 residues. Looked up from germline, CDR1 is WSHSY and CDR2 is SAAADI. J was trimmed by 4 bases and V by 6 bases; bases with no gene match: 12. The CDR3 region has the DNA TGCGCCAGCAGGAAGACTCCGGGACAGGGGGCGATCACTGAAGCTTTCTTT. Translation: CASRKTPGQGAITEAFF.